The entry below describes one T cell receptor beta chain. These data originate in a study of blood T cell repertoires in COVID-19. As for the study in general: Collection of acute and convalescent COVID-19 samples took place in the United States, Italy and Spain. T cells, B-cell-depleted T cells, or PBMCs provided the cDNA or gDNA that served as material.

This table comes from immunoSEQ multiplex PCR, and its TCRdb copy is limited to in-frame clones, with some not included. This repertoire shows around 100,000 clones, 85% found once; its top ten account for roughly 13%. This TCR was sampled from a human donor in a cohort sampled during active COVID-19. Sequencing used peripheral blood.

CDR3 DNA sequence: TGCGCCAGCAGCCTATACTTGGATTCACCCCTCCACTTT. Translated: CASSLYLDSPLHF. V and J are TRBV4-3 and TRBJ1-6; no clear D gene. The CDR3 covers 13 residues. Deletions cut 4 bases from V and 8 bases from J, with 9 bases between. Germline V lookup: CDR1 LGHNA, CDR2 YSLEER.